This T cell receptor beta chain was profiled in a study of CD8 T cells in Susac syndrome. V lost 0 bases and J lost 5, with 17 bases in between. Germline CDR1 DFQATT, CDR2 SNEGSKA (reference sequence). This CDR3 has 15 amino acids. RNA, at about 0.45 to 1 ug, was reverse transcribed with random hexamers. Amplification of TCR beta CDR3 by immunoSEQ multiplex PCR spanned 54 Vbeta and 13 Jbeta. MiXCR, run by TCRdb on the immunoSEQ multiplex PCR reads, gives a single entry per CDR3 protein. The profile shows 200,000 or so distinct CDR3 sequences, around 95% of them singletons. Relapsing-remitting disease, either stable or active, was present in the multiple sclerosis controls, who were treatment-naive patients. The authors negatively isolated CD8+ and CD4+ T cells and FACS-enriched TEMRA cells.

The specimen sequenced was CD4+ T cells from PBMCs. The rearrangement links TRBV20-1 to TRBJ2-7, with D possibly TRBD2 on 6 matching bases. This receptor was taken from a human donor with multiple sclerosis. The CDR3 sequence: CSARDDGGNPHEQYF. CDR3 in DNA: TGCAGTGCTAGAGATGATGGAGGGAATCCCCACGAGCAGTACTTC.